This entry concerns a single TCR beta chain. The target antigen is unknown. This record belongs to a study of cytomegalovirus exposure and HLA in healthy donors. PCR used 60 Vbeta primers and 13 Jbeta primers. The assay was immunoSEQ multiplex PCR, and TCRdb's table has in-frame clones only and misses some. Altogether some 200,000 clones are present, 79% being singletons, with the ten largest covering approximately 2.4%. Notes on the study in general: In the analysis, some V segments, TRBV6-2 and TRBV6-3 included, were excluded as indistinguishable. The classifier was said to identify cytomegalovirus status with high specificity and sensitivity.

Germline-derived CDR1 and CDR2 are SGHRS and YFSETQ. Trimming removed 0 bases from V and 8 bases from J, with 12 bases in between. CDR3 size: 14 residues. The sequencing sample was made of PBMCs. The TCR comes from a woman between 50 and 59 years old in good health and CMV-seronegative. This chain joins TRBV5-1 and TRBJ2-1; a possible D gene is TRBD2 (5 bases). The CDR3 here is CASSLVLAMDEQFF. The DNA for the CDR3 is TGCGCCAGCAGCTTGGTTCTAGCTATGGATGAGCAGTTCTTC. Together with reference TRBV5-1 and TRBJ2-1, the CDR3 gives the full variable domain: KAGVTQTPRYLIKTRGQQVTLSCSPISGHRSVSWYQQTPGQGLQFLFEYFSETQRNKGNFPGRFSGRQFSNSRSEMNVSTLELGDSALYLCASSLVLAMDEQFFGPGTRLTVL.